Listed below are T cell receptor beta chains from one sample, sequenced in a study of cytomegalovirus exposure and HLA in healthy donors. Sequencing was performed with immunoSEQ multiplex PCR; in TCRdb, only in-frame clones are kept and a portion is missing. The sample shows 140,000 to 150,000 clones, and 0.96% sits with its ten largest clones. The sample was PBMCs. These receptors came from a male donor in good health and CMV-seronegative. CDR3s include the opening cysteine and the closing phenylalanine or tryptophan. Fields, in order: CDR3 protein, V gene, J gene.

CDR3: CASSGRGLDIQYF
V: TRBV19
J: TRBJ2-4

CDR3: CASSEYRAIDTIYF
V: TRBV6-1
J: TRBJ1-3

CDR3: CASSLGQIYEQYF
V: TRBV27
J: TRBJ2-7

CDR3: CASSLDGSSYEQYF
V: TRBV5-1
J: TRBJ2-7

CDR3: CASSDLPSGANVLTF
V: TRBV7-9
J: TRBJ2-6

CDR3: CASSQRLAGEIEETQYF
V: TRBV4-2
J: TRBJ2-5

CDR3: CASSLLAYNSPLHF
V: TRBV7-9
J: TRBJ1-6

CDR3: CASSLLQVNYNEQFF
V: TRBV5-1
J: TRBJ2-1

CDR3: CASERQGLTRTSGEKYQETQYF
V: TRBV5-1
J: TRBJ2-5

CDR3: CASGLSTRNTEAFF
V: TRBV12-5
J: TRBJ1-1

CDR3: CASTGDRVGGSPLHF
V: TRBV2
J: TRBJ1-6

CDR3: CASSPIMGPGELFF
V: TRBV19
J: TRBJ2-2

CDR3: CASSLAVAGRFSGANVLTF
V: TRBV7-8
J: TRBJ2-6

CDR3: CAWSEGQGSSLLHF
V: TRBV30
J: TRBJ1-6

CDR3: CASSLPQQANYGYTF
V: TRBV28
J: TRBJ1-2

CDR3: CASSPDRGGEKLFF
V: TRBV28
J: TRBJ1-4

CDR3: CAGSTRTNTGELFF
V: TRBV5-4
J: TRBJ2-2

CDR3: CASSGGGYGYTF
V: TRBV25-1
J: TRBJ1-2

CDR3: CASSVWTGFLGDQPQHF
V: TRBV6-1
J: TRBJ1-5

CDR3: CASSPQRGGLYNEQFF
V: TRBV7-3
J: TRBJ2-1